The T cell receptor beta chain under discussion was sequenced for a study of T cell responses to AZD1222 COVID-19 vaccine. As regards this clone: Antigen unknown.

Points from the study as a whole: Of the AZD1222 recipients, only 5 to 7 were seropositive at baseline. Distributed over spike, vaccine-associated CD4 TCRs predominated at 160-218 and 743-854.

Second-dose recipients at about 4 or about 12 weeks were treated as one pooled group. The repertoire was sequenced with immunoSEQ multiplex PCR; TCRdb's copy has only in-frame clones and lacks some. The table has around 53,000 clones, 65% to 90% seen once. Germline V lookup: CDR1 GTSNPN, CDR2 SVGIG (reference sequence). This CDR3 has 14 residues. The germline V and J ends were trimmed by 0 bases and 0 bases, with 9 bases remaining between them. Here the sequenced sample was peripheral blood, taken 28 days after the second AZD1222 dose. This chain connects TRBV30 to TRBJ2-7; D uncertain. The sequence was obtained from an adult who received the AZD1222 COVID-19 vaccine. The CDR3 DNA follows: TGTGCCTGGAGTGTTGCTTTAAGCTCCTACGAGCAGTACTTC. It encodes CAWSVALSSYEQYF.